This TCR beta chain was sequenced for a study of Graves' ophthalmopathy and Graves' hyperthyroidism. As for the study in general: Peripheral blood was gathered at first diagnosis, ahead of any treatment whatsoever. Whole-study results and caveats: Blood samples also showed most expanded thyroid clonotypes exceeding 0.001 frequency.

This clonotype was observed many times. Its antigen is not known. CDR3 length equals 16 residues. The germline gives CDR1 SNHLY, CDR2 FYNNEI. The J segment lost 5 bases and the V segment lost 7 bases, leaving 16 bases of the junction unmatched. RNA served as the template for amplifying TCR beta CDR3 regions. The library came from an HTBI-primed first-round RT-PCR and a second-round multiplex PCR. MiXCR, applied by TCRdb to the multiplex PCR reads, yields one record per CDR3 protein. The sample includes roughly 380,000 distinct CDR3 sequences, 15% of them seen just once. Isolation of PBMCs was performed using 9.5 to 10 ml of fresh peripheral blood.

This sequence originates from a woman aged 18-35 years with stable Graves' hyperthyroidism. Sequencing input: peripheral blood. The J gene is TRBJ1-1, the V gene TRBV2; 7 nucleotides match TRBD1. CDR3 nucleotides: TGTGCCAGCATGAGGACTCTACAGGGGAGTCGGACTGAAGCTTTCTTT. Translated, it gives CASMRTLQGSRTEAFF.